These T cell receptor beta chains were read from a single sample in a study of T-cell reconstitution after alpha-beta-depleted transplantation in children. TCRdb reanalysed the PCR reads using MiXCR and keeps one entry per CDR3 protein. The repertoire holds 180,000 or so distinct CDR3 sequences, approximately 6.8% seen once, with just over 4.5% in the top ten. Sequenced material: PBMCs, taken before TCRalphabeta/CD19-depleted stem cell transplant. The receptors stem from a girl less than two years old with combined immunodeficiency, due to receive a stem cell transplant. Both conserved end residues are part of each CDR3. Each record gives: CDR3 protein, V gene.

CDR3aa: CASSAGLEDEQFF
v_gene: TRBV13

CDR3aa: CSVVSSGGIYNEQFF
v_gene: TRBV29-1

CDR3aa: CSVEDRDRGLSGANVLTF
v_gene: TRBV29-1

CDR3aa: CSVGGGSGYEQYF
v_gene: TRBV29-1

CDR3aa: CSAEPTESSYNEQFF
v_gene: TRBV20-1

CDR3aa: CASSLEAGGTYEQYF
v_gene: TRBV7-2

CDR3aa: CASSQDRSGTRVNIQYF
v_gene: TRBV4-1

CDR3aa: CSVGGRPFSYEQYF
v_gene: TRBV29-1

CDR3aa: CASSFSGGSYNEQFF
v_gene: TRBV5-1

CDR3aa: CASSLDERESTDTQYF
v_gene: TRBV5-1

CDR3aa: CASSSDRGLPYEQYF
v_gene: TRBV28

CDR3aa: CASSLGDYKGFF
v_gene: TRBV5-1

CDR3aa: CASRLGVTEAFF
v_gene: TRBV25-1

CDR3aa: CSVGEAKNIQYF
v_gene: TRBV29-1

CDR3aa: CASSYQSGRTDTQYF
v_gene: TRBV28

CDR3aa: CASSVGPRTANYGYTF
v_gene: TRBV9

CDR3aa: CASSDQANNEQFF
v_gene: TRBV6-4

CDR3aa: CSAYPGGAYSNQPQHF
v_gene: TRBV20-1

CDR3aa: CASSLYEPETGIGYTF
v_gene: TRBV27

CDR3aa: CASSQDKDSSYNEQFF
v_gene: TRBV4-1

CDR3aa: CASIEREDRSSYEQYF
v_gene: TRBV2

CDR3aa: CASSLPVTHDPGELFF
v_gene: TRBV5-1

CDR3aa: CASSPRLAGGLSNTDTQYF
v_gene: TRBV27

CDR3aa: CASSLDGGNTEAFF
v_gene: TRBV7-6

CDR3aa: CASSAPGFWEQYF
v_gene: TRBV6-2/TRBV6-3

CDR3aa: CASSLAAGSNEQFF
v_gene: TRBV14

CDR3aa: CASSFAIGGTLLDREFF
v_gene: TRBV28

CDR3aa: CSAQGSPARGIYEQYF
v_gene: TRBV20-1

CDR3aa: CSAGTYGYTF
v_gene: TRBV29-1

CDR3aa: CSATDRGDEQFF
v_gene: TRBV20-1

CDR3aa: CATSDGQSNSPLHF
v_gene: TRBV24-1

CDR3aa: CSARPSGGEDEQFF
v_gene: TRBV20-1

CDR3aa: CASRYREVEAFF
v_gene: TRBV6-2/TRBV6-3

CDR3aa: CASSQEGLAGTNTGELFF
v_gene: TRBV4-2

CDR3aa: CSVGDRDPYEQYF
v_gene: TRBV29-1

CDR3aa: CASSLGTPWYEQYF
v_gene: TRBV12-3/TRBV12-4